Described below is a single T cell receptor (beta chain) sequence and its context. These data are taken from a study of blood T cell repertoires in COVID-19. This CDR3 has 13 amino acids. Trimming cost V 1 base and J 10 bases, with 11 bases left between them. CDR1 and CDR2 (germline): SGHDN, FVKESK. Method: immunoSEQ multiplex PCR; TCRdb's copy keeps in-frame clones and lacks some. The sample shows hundreds of thousands of clones, around 91% of them seen only once. V gene TRBV14 combines with J gene TRBJ1-5; D is uncertain. What was sequenced was PBMCs or T cells enriched from blood (not recorded which). This TCR was recovered from a man in his late teens or twenties who had recovered from COVID-19. The CDR3 DNA reads TGTGCCAGCAGCCAAGTTCCTGGCAGTCCCCAGCATTTT. Residues: CASSQVPGSPQHF.